The 22 T cell receptor beta chains given below trace back to one sample, sequenced in a study of control samples from healthy donors and cancer patients. This table comes from immunoSEQ multiplex PCR, and its TCRdb copy is limited to in-frame clones, with some not included. Of more than 110,000 clones listed, around 85% are singletons. Sequencing was performed on blood. These receptors all stem from a woman in her twenties or thirties in good health.

The chain has TRBV12-3 or TRBV12-4 and TRBJ1-2; no firm D call. Trimming took off 5 bases at V and 7 bases at J, with 11 bases between the two ends. There are 12 residues in the CDR3. Here the CDR3 reads CASSRGPVGYTF. DNA of the CDR3: TGTGCCAGCAGTCGCGGGCCCGTTGGCTACACCTTC.

This chain connects TRBV18 to TRBJ2-6, with 10 bases that match TRBD2. This CDR3 region has 16 residues. Trimming removed 6 bases from V and 0 bases from J; junction bases left unmatched: 2. CDR1 is KGHSH, CDR2 LQKENI, per germline. Here the CDR3 DNA reads TGTGCCAGCTCTAGCGGGAGGAACTCTGGGGCCAACGTCCTGACTTTC. The encoded protein is CASSSGRNSGANVLTF.

V gene TRBV12-3 or TRBV12-4 combines with J gene TRBJ1-1; D gene unclear. V gave up 2 bases and J gave up 1 base, with 5 bases separating them. The CDR3 extends over 13 amino acids. CDR3: CASSLNRNTEAFF. The CDR3 DNA reads TGTGCCAGCAGTTTAAATAGGAACACTGAAGCTTTCTTT.

This clone appeared a single time. Written as DNA, the CDR3 is TGTGCCAGCAGCGTACGGGGGGGCGGCGATAATTCACCCCTCCACTTT. It codes for CASSVRGGGDNSPLHF. V and J are TRBV9 and TRBJ1-6; possible D gene TRBD1, 6 bases. Germline V CDR1 and CDR2: SGDLS, YYNGEE. The CDR3 covers 16 residues. Trimming pared 1 base from V and 5 bases from J, leaving 13 bases between.

V is TRBV2 and J is TRBJ1-1; D perhaps matches TRBD1 (6 bases). Germline loops: CDR1 SNHLY, CDR2 FYNNEI. The CDR3 contains 12 residues. V dropped 8 bases and J dropped 5 bases, with 12 bases sitting between them. The CDR3 region is CASHRDGTEAFF. The CDR3 coding sequence is TGTGCCAGCCACAGGGACGGTACTGAAGCTTTCTTT.

The chain uses TRBV9 and TRBJ2-4; 7 nucleotides match TRBD1. V lost 6 bases, J lost 8 bases, and 5 bases stayed unmatched. This CDR3 has 12 amino acids. Germline loops: CDR1 SGDLS, CDR2 YYNGEE. This CDR3 is CASTGQCYIQYF. CDR3 sequence (DNA): TGTGCCAGCACGGGACAGTGTTACATTCAGTACTTC.

V usage is TRBV4-1 and J usage is TRBJ2-7; no definite D call. In germline, CDR1 is MGHRA, CDR2 YSYEKL. This CDR3 has 13 amino acids. V was clipped by 5 bases and J by 0 bases, with 8 bases between them. The CDR3 sequence: CASSGGNSYEQYF. The CDR3 DNA is TGCGCCAGCAGCGGCGGCAACTCCTACGAGCAGTACTTC.

V gene TRBV29-1 combines with J gene TRBJ2-2, with 9 bases fitting TRBD2. The CDR3 sequence is 14 residues long. Germline loops: CDR1 SQVTM, CDR2 ANQGSEA. V shed 6 bases, J shed 6 bases, and the junction held 8 bases outside the gene matches. The DNA for the CDR3 is TGCAGCGTGAAAGCGGGAGGCGGTCCCGGGGAGCTGTTTTTT. Residues: CSVKAGGGPGELFF.

The V and J genes are TRBV10-2 and TRBJ2-1; 10 bases match TRBD2. With V trimmed by 4 bases and J by 2 bases, 2 bases remained unmatched. CDR1 WSHSY and CDR2 SAAADI come from the germline V gene. The CDR3 sequence is 15 residues long. As DNA, the CDR3 is TGCGCCAGCAGTGCCGGGACTAGCGCCTACAATGAGCAGTTCTTC. Amino acids: CASSAGTSAYNEQFF.

The J gene is TRBJ2-5, the V gene TRBV29-1; 7 nucleotides line up with TRBD2. The CDR3 totals 13 residues. The trim removed 7 bases at V and 2 bases at J, leaving 7 bases unmatched. Germline lookup yields CDR1 SQVTM and CDR2 ANQGSEA. The CDR3 coding sequence is TGCAGCGCCGCGACTAGCAGTCAAGAGACCCAGTACTTC. Its protein is CSAATSSQETQYF.

This chain uses TRBV19 with TRBJ1-1; D is undetermined. Germline-derived CDR1 and CDR2 are LNHDA and SQIVND (reference sequence). The V gene lost 3 bases and the J gene lost 0 bases, with 8 bases spanning the gap. This CDR3 is 14 amino acids long. CDR3 nucleotides: TGTGCCAGTAGTATGAATACGGTGAACACTGAAGCTTTCTTT. Amino acids: CASSMNTVNTEAFF.

This rearrangement joins TRBV27 to TRBJ1-1; TRBD1 agrees at 9 bases. V was pared by 5 bases and J by 1 base, with 8 bases of the junction left unmatched. Germline V gene sequence: CDR1 MNHEY, CDR2 SMNVEV (reference sequence). The CDR3 contains 16 residues. CDR3 in amino acids: CASSTGQGYSNTEAFF. In DNA form, the CDR3 reads TGTGCCAGCAGTACTGGACAGGGGTACTCGAACACTGAAGCTTTCTTT.

The chain carries TRBV5-1 and TRBJ2-1, with D perhaps TRBD1 or TRBD2 (6 bases each). Germline loops: CDR1 SGHRS, CDR2 YFSETQ. V was cut by 4 bases and J by 8 bases, with 22 bases left in between. This CDR3 contains 16 residues. Here the CDR3 reads CASSKPLGGPNYEQFF. In nucleotides, the CDR3 is TGCGCCAGCAGCAAACCTCTTGGGGGGCCTAACTATGAGCAGTTCTTC.

The chain joins TRBV6-5 to TRBJ2-1, with TRBD2 as a possible D gene (6 bases). V was clipped by 6 bases and J by 5 bases, with 11 bases between them. The CDR3 runs 13 residues. Germline V gene lookup returns CDR1 MNHEY and CDR2 SVGAGI. CDR3 DNA: TGTGCCAGCAGGGACTATTCTAACAATGAGCAGTTCTTC. Residues: CASRDYSNNEQFF.

The genes are TRBV29-1 and TRBJ2-7; a weak D match, TRBD1 (6 bases). The V gene's germline CDR1 is SQVTM and CDR2 ANQGSEA. The CDR3 has 13 residues. Trimming cost V 5 bases and J 0 bases, with 11 bases left between them. CDR3 sequence: CSVSQGFSYEQYF. The CDR3 bases are TGCAGCGTTTCTCAGGGGTTCTCCTACGAGCAGTACTTC.

The gene calls are TRBV7-9 and TRBJ2-3; D uncertain. Looked up from germline, CDR1 is SEHNR and CDR2 is FQNEAQ (reference sequence). V lost 7 bases and J lost 7, with 18 bases in between. This CDR3 comprises 14 residues. The chain's CDR3 is CASTSRTGPNTQYF. The CDR3 DNA is TGTGCCAGCACCTCCAGAACGGGCCCGAATACGCAGTATTTT.

V and J are TRBV2 and TRBJ2-7; maybe TRBD1 (6 bases). In germline, CDR1 is SNHLY, CDR2 FYNNEI. V shed 7 bases and J shed 4 bases, with 14 bases lying between them. The CDR3 sequence is 13 residues long. The CDR3 nucleotides read TGTGCCAGCAACCCAGAGAGGGGGTACGAGCAGTACTTC. It encodes CASNPERGYEQYF.

CDR3: CASSLPPRGERMLYEQYF. The CDR3 nucleotides are TGTGCCAGCAGTTTACCGCCCCGGGGGGAGCGGATGCTATACGAGCAGTACTTC. The chain joins TRBV27 to TRBJ2-7, with 7 nucleotides matching TRBD2. J gave up 4 bases and V 2 bases, and 17 bases lay outside the gene matches. The germline V gene encodes CDR1 MNHEY and CDR2 SMNVEV (reference sequence). The CDR3 runs 18 residues.

The V call is TRBV25-1, the J call TRBJ2-2; unclear D gene. The V gene lost 3 bases and the J gene lost 0 bases, with 5 bases spanning the gap. Looked up from germline, CDR1 is MGHDK and CDR2 is SYGVNS. The CDR3 loop spans 14 amino acids. This CDR3 is CASSELANTGELFF. The CDR3 region has the DNA TGTGCCAGCAGTGAGCTCGCGAACACCGGGGAGCTGTTTTTT.

This chain connects TRBV7-2 to TRBJ2-3; 9 bases are a match to TRBD2. This CDR3 region has 15 residues. V lost 5 bases and J lost 6; bases outside the gene matches: 9. Per the germline V gene, CDR1 is SGHTA and CDR2 is FQGNSA. The CDR3 loop reads CASSPLLAGYDTQYF. The CDR3, as DNA: TGTGCCAGCAGCCCCTTGCTAGCGGGATACGATACGCAGTATTTT.

This clone showed up just a few times. The V and J genes are TRBV21-1 and TRBJ2-5. TRBV21-1 constitutes a pseudogene. The CDR3 has 15 residues. The CDR3 reads CASSKVSTVGETQYF. CDR3 nucleotides: TGTGCCAGCAGCAAAGTTAGCACGGTGGGGGAGACCCAGTACTTC.

This chain joins TRBV19 and TRBJ2-1; TRBD2 matches at 14 bases. The CDR3 sequence is 15 residues long. V shed 5 bases, J shed 6 bases, and the junction held 3 bases outside the gene matches. The germline V gene has CDR1 LNHDA and CDR2 SQIVND (reference sequence). The CDR3 DNA sequence: TGTGCCAGTAGTGGGACTAGCGGGAGCTTCAATGAGCAGTTCTTC. Its protein product is CASSGTSGSFNEQFF.